This T cell receptor (beta chain) was captured in a study of T-cell memory formation after mild COVID-19. Findings and caveats of the study: Cross-reactive memory apparently joined, as some responding clones appeared in pre-infection memory.

Germline V gene lookup returns CDR1 SGHRS and CDR2 YFSETQ. The germline V and J ends were trimmed by 6 bases and 6 bases, with 7 bases remaining between them. This CDR3 comprises 12 residues. Only a few counts were recorded for this clonotype. Its specificity is unknown. After 5'RACE with constant-segment primers, TCR alpha and TCR beta cDNA libraries carrying sample barcodes and UMIs were obtained. MiXCR, applied by TCRdb to the 5' RACE reads, yields one record per CDR3 protein. The sample has more than 400,000 distinct CDR3 sequences, over 15% seen once; the top ten hold roughly an eighth. The rearrangement links TRBV5-1 to TRBJ1-6; D perhaps matches TRBD1 (5 bases). The sequenced sample was PBMCs or a T cell subset sorted from them (not recorded which). This clonotype was obtained from an adult woman who had mild COVID-19 (a few samples of this study predate the infection). Cell type and time point are not known. The CDR3 is CASTDSNSPLHF. In DNA form, the CDR3 reads TGCGCCAGCACCGACAGTAATTCACCCCTCCACTTT.